This T cell receptor (beta chain) was profiled in a study of cytomegalovirus exposure and HLA in healthy donors. Study-level background: Earlier findings included approximately 120 million unique TCR beta sequences obtained from 150 million to 200 million T cells.

On this clone: Its antigen is not known.

Germline CDR1 SGHAT, CDR2 FQDESV (reference sequence). After removal of 5 bases from V and 2 bases from J, the junction contained 9 bases not matched to a gene. The length of the CDR3 is 16 residues. Study-level points and caveats: Cytomegalovirus association was assigned to over 150 TCR beta chains. Immune exposure information comprised only CMV serostatus.

The PCR had 60 Vbeta and 13 Jbeta primers. Some clones are missing from TCRdb's copy, which holds only in-frame ones; the method was immunoSEQ multiplex PCR. The sample shows 180,000 or so clones, about 69% of them seen only once. The source of this sequence is a human donor in good health. The sequenced sample was PBMCs. This sequence joins TRBV11-1 and TRBJ2-5, with 9 bases fitting TRBD1. CDR3: CASSQGGQGLQETQYF. Written as DNA, the CDR3 is TGTGCCAGCAGCCAGGGAGGACAGGGGTTACAAGAGACCCAGTACTTC.